The 8 T cell receptor beta chains presented below share a single source sample, sequenced in a study of PD-1 blockade in classical Hodgkin lymphoma. Time point of the sample: newly diagnosed, previously untreated cHL patient sample. Profiling relied on immunoSEQ multiplex PCR, and the TCRdb table lists in-frame clones only, not all of them. The sample includes roughly 70,000 clones, roughly 93% seen only once; the top ten take approximately 2.5%. The sample was peripheral blood mononuclear cells (PBMCs). All receptors come from a human donor with classical Hodgkin lymphoma.

The V call is TRBV6-5, the J call TRBJ2-1; D not certain. V lost 2 bases and J lost 15, with 23 bases in between. There are 15 residues in the CDR3. Germline CDR1 MNHEY, CDR2 SVGAGI. For the CDR3, the DNA is TGTGCCAGCAGTTACCAGATAGAGGACCCCCGTATAACGTTCTTC. It specifies CASSYQIEDPRITFF.

The rearrangement joins TRBV12-5 to TRBJ2-1; weak D call: TRBD2 (5 bases). This CDR3 is built from 11 residues. The germline CDR1 and CDR2 sequences are LGHNT and FRNRAP. V was shortened by 8 bases and J by 7 bases, with 9 bases between the two germline ends. CDR3 protein: CASSRRNEQFF. The CDR3 DNA follows: TGTGCTAGTTCCAGGAGGAATGAGCAGTTCTTC.

This clone is a singleton in its sample. The chain uses TRBV7-2 and TRBJ2-1; 10 positions agree with TRBD2. This CDR3 has 15 residues. Trimming removed 3 bases from V and 9 bases from J; junction bases left unmatched: 8. Germline CDR1 and CDR2: SGHTA and FQGNSA. CDR3 sequence: CASSFLAGATSEQFF. In DNA, the CDR3 is TGTGCCAGCAGCTTTCTAGCGGGAGCCACGAGTGAGCAGTTCTTC.

This chain connects TRBV7-7 to TRBJ2-7; 10 nucleotides agree with TRBD2. Germline V gives CDR1 SSHAT, CDR2 FNYEAQ (reference sequence). The V segment lost 3 bases and the J segment 2 bases; nucleotides outside the gene matches: 4. The CDR3 covers 15 residues. CDR3 loop: CASSLRTSGTYEQYF. CDR3 nucleotides: TGTGCCAGCAGCTTGAGGACTAGCGGTACCTACGAGCAGTACTTC.

This chain uses TRBV10-3 with TRBJ1-5; tentative D call: TRBD1 (6 bases). V lost 9 bases to trimming and J lost 1 base, with 7 bases between them. Germline values: CDR1 ENHRY, CDR2 SYGVKD. CDR3 length: 12 residues. The CDR3 sequence is CAIGQSNQPQHF. CDR3 bases: TGTGCCATAGGACAGAGCAATCAGCCCCAGCATTTT.

The V and J genes are TRBV14 and TRBJ2-7, with 7 bases matching TRBD2. V shed 2 bases, J shed 1 base, and the junction held 8 bases outside the gene matches. The CDR3 covers 16 residues. Per germline, CDR1 SGHDN and CDR2 FVKESK. The CDR3 DNA reads TGTGCCAGCAGCCAAATGGGAGGGATGAGGTCCTACGAGCAGTACTTC. Translated: CASSQMGGMRSYEQYF.

The chain is built from TRBV28 and TRBJ2-7, with D possibly matching TRBD2 (5 bases). The CDR3 is made up of 16 amino acids. In germline, CDR1 is MDHEN, CDR2 SYDVKM. Trimming left V 5 bases short and J 0 bases short, with 17 bases between. The CDR3 DNA reads as TGTGCCAGCAGTCCGCTGAGGACTTCGAGCTCCTACGAGCAGTACTTC. Translation gives CASSPLRTSSSYEQYF.

This clone was observed a single time. V is TRBV13 and J is TRBJ1-6; D possibly corresponds to TRBD1 (5 bases). Germline CDR1 PRHDT, CDR2 FYEKMQ (reference sequence). V was pared by 5 bases and J by 5 bases, with 13 bases between. This CDR3 spans 15 amino acids. CDR3 sequence reads: CASSMGGTNNSPLHF. In nucleotides, the CDR3 is TGTGCCAGCAGCATGGGGGGGACGAATAATTCACCCCTCCACTTT.